The 23 T cell receptor beta chains reported below all come from one sample, sequenced in a study of T cells in Graves' hyperthyroidism and ophthalmopathy. From RNA transcripts, TCR beta CDR3 regions were amplified. The HTBI primer set was used in a first-round RT-PCR of the TCR CDR3. TCRdb re-called the multiplex PCR reads through MiXCR, storing one row per CDR3 protein. This repertoire shows 450,000 to 650,000 distinct CDR3 sequences, 14% found once; its top ten account for about 7%. The sequencing input was blood. Source of these receptors: a woman aged 18 to 35 with Graves' ophthalmopathy.

This clonotype was counted many times. The chain links TRBV2 to TRBJ1-6, with D tentatively TRBD1 (5 bases). The germline gives CDR1 SNHLY, CDR2 FYNNEI. This CDR3 contains 15 residues. V lost 2 bases and J lost 7, with 12 bases in between. The CDR3 reads CASSESSGRNSPLHF. The DNA of the CDR3 is TGTGCCAGCAGTGAAAGTTCAGGGAGAAATTCACCCCTCCACTTT.

This clonotype was seen only a few times. The rearrangement uses TRBV27 and TRBJ1-1; a possible D gene is TRBD1 (5 bases). The ends were cut back, 6 bases at V and 4 bases at J, with 15 bases in the middle. Germline V CDR1 and CDR2: MNHEY, SMNVEV (reference sequence). This CDR3 comprises 14 residues. The CDR3 here is CASSSRVGGTEAFF. CDR3 DNA sequence: TGTGCCAGCAGCTCACGTGTGGGGGGCACTGAAGCTTTCTTT.

This chain joins TRBV9 and TRBJ2-7; possibly TRBD1 for D (6 bases). Trimming took 3 bases from V and 0 from J, leaving 10 bases between them. The CDR3 is 14 amino acids. The germline gives CDR1 SGDLS, CDR2 YYNGEE. CDR3 coding DNA: TGTGCCAGCAGCGCCATGGACAGCTCCTACGAGCAGTACTTC. Encoded protein: CASSAMDSSYEQYF.

This clonotype was counted at least ten times. The V gene is TRBV6-1, the J gene TRBJ2-1; D might be TRBD2 (6 bases). The germline V gene has CDR1 MNHNS and CDR2 SASEGT. Between the trimmed V and J ends, which lost 5 bases and 15 bases, there was a span of 14 bases. This CDR3 has 11 residues. This chain's CDR3 is CASSFGTEWFF. CDR3 sequence (DNA): TGTGCCAGCAGTTTCGGGACTGAATGGTTCTTC.

The rearrangement joins TRBV5-6 to TRBJ1-1; D may be TRBD1 (6 bases). V was shortened by 4 bases and J by 7 bases, with 23 bases between the two germline ends. The CDR3 covers 16 residues. Germline CDR1 SGHDT, CDR2 YYEEEE. DNA of the CDR3: TGTGCCAGCAGCCCCGGGGGCCGGTGGTCAGCCCGTGAAGCTTTCTTT. Residues: CASSPGGRWSAREAFF. Combining the CDR3 with reference TRBV5-6 and TRBJ1-1 gives the whole variable domain DAGVTQSPTHLIKTRGQQVTLRCSPKSGHDTVSWYQQALGQGPQFIFQYYEEEERQRGNFPDRFSGHQFPNYSSELNVNALLLGDSALYLCASSPGGRWSAREAFFGQGTRLTVV.

The rearrangement links TRBV20-1 to TRBJ2-3; D is perhaps TRBD2 (7 bases). Trimming pared 0 bases from V and 0 bases from J, leaving 16 bases between. The CDR3 runs 17 residues. Germline-derived CDR1 and CDR2 are DFQATT and SNEGSKA (reference sequence). The CDR3, as DNA: TGCAGTGCTAGAGATTGGGGGGGCGGGAGAAGCACAGATACGCAGTATTTT. Its translation: CSARDWGGGRSTDTQYF.

J is TRBJ2-3 and V is TRBV20-1; 10 positions agree with TRBD2. Germline CDR1 reads DFQATT; CDR2 reads SNEGSKA (reference sequence). J gave up 2 bases and V 5 bases, and 7 bases lay outside the gene matches. CDR3 size: 15 residues. CDR3 sequence (DNA): TGCAGTGCTGAGTCTCTAGCGGGGGTCACAGATACGCAGTATTTT. It encodes CSAESLAGVTDTQYF.

The table lists this clonotype with many counts. The chain employs TRBV5-1 and TRBJ2-2; 8 positions match TRBD2. The CDR3 covers 16 residues. Germline V lookup: CDR1 SGHRS, CDR2 YFSETQ. V was clipped by 1 base and J by 6 bases; unmatched bases: 8. The CDR3 nucleotides are TGCGCCAGCAGCTTGTCACTAGCGGCAAATCCCGGGGAGCTGTTTTTT. Amino acids: CASSLSLAANPGELFF.

This clonotype turned up a few times. The chain has TRBV20-1 and TRBJ2-7; D ambiguous. Germline CDR1 is DFQATT and CDR2 is SNEGSKA (reference sequence). Trimming shortened V by 6 bases and J by 2 bases, and 32 bases separated the two germline ends. The CDR3 consists of 19 residues. The CDR3 DNA is TGCAGTGCCCAAACCCCCAGGAAACCGGCCCGTGGCCTCCCCTACGAGCAGTACTTC. It translates to CSAQTPRKPARGLPYEQYF.

Ten or more counts support this clonotype. The V and J genes are TRBV28 and TRBJ1-2; no firm D call. The CDR3 contains 15 residues. Germline values: CDR1 MDHEN, CDR2 SYDVKM. V lost 2 bases and J lost 2, with 12 bases in between. CDR3 loop: CASSLLSLGNYGYTF. CDR3 DNA: TGTGCCAGCAGTTTACTTTCACTGGGCAACTATGGCTACACCTTC.

This rearrangement joins TRBV15 to TRBJ2-2, with D perhaps matching TRBD1 or TRBD2 (5 bases each). The germline V gene encodes CDR1 LNHNV and CDR2 YYDKDF (reference sequence). Trimming removed 5 bases from V and 4 bases from J, with 11 bases in between. The CDR3 loop spans 14 amino acids. CDR3 in DNA: TGTGCCACCAGCGGGGGAAAGGCCACCGGGGAGCTGTTTTTT. This encodes CATSGGKATGELFF.

The V and J genes are TRBV2 and TRBJ2-7; D is perhaps TRBD1 (5 bases). The V and J ends lost 2 bases and 3 bases respectively, with 17 bases between them. Germline-derived CDR1 and CDR2 are SNHLY and FYNNEI. CDR3 length equals 16 residues. The CDR3 bases are TGTGCCAGCAGTGAATCCATCGAACAGGTGGTCTACGAGCAGTACTTC. This gives the protein CASSESIEQVVYEQYF.

This clonotype was picked up many times. CDR3 residues: CASSPSRGTNQETQYF. In DNA, the CDR3 is TGTGCCAGCTCACCTAGTCGTGGGACCAACCAAGAGACCCAGTACTTC. V gene TRBV18 combines with J gene TRBJ2-5, with D possibly called TRBD1 or TRBD2 (5 bases each). Germline CDR1 reads KGHSH; CDR2 reads LQKENI. With 3 bases removed from V and 0 bases from J, the gap between germline ends came to 14 bases. The CDR3 contains 16 residues.

This sequence joins TRBV5-6 and TRBJ2-2; D may correspond to TRBD1 or TRBD2 (5 bases each). Germline V CDR1 and CDR2: SGHDT, YYEEEE. The ends were cut back, 4 bases at V and 8 bases at J, with 15 bases in the middle. The CDR3 is 14 residues long. The CDR3: CASSQVARTGELFF. For the CDR3, the DNA is TGTGCCAGCAGCCAAGTAGCGAGGACAGGGGAGCTGTTTTTT.

This clonotype has only a few counts. V usage is TRBV6-2 or TRBV6-3 and J usage is TRBJ1-1; TRBD1 aligns across 7 bases. The germline V gene has CDR1 MNHEY and CDR2 SVGEGT. The CDR3 totals 14 residues. J was trimmed by 7 bases and V by 2 bases; bases with no gene match: 7. The CDR3, as DNA: TGTGCCAGCAGTTACGCGAGACAGGGAGGTGAAGCTTTCTTT. Translated: CASSYARQGGEAFF.

The chain recombines TRBV6-1 with TRBJ1-3; the match to TRBD1 covers 7 bases. V trimming: 7 bases; J trimming: 0 bases; junction bases outside the gene matches: 6. Germline V gene data show CDR1 as MNHNS and CDR2 as SASEGT. The CDR3 runs 15 residues. The CDR3 DNA reads TGTGCCAGCAACGGACAGGATTTCTCTGGAAACACCATATATTTT. Translated: CASNGQDFSGNTIYF.

Many counts were recorded for this clonotype. The chain joins TRBV27 to TRBJ2-3; 8 nucleotides agree with TRBD1. V lost 4 bases and J lost 3; bases outside the gene matches: 3. The germline V gene encodes CDR1 MNHEY and CDR2 SMNVEV (reference sequence). The CDR3 covers 14 residues. The CDR3 DNA follows: TGTGCCAGCAGTTCCCAGGGGGCTACAGATACGCAGTATTTT. It encodes CASSSQGATDTQYF.

This clonotype was seen a handful of times. V and J are TRBV5-1 and TRBJ1-3, with 9 bases aligning to TRBD1. The trim removed 4 bases at V and 4 bases at J, leaving 3 bases unmatched. In germline, CDR1 is SGHRS, CDR2 YFSETQ. The CDR3 sequence is 14 residues long. The CDR3 sequence is CASSMGQGGNTIYF. DNA of the CDR3: TGCGCCAGCAGCATGGGACAGGGAGGAAACACCATATATTTT.

The sample holds many counts of this clonotype. The chain joins TRBV12-3 or TRBV12-4 to TRBJ1-2; 7 bases fit TRBD1. J was trimmed by 3 bases and V by 8 bases; bases with no gene match: 3. The CDR3 runs to 12 residues. Here the CDR3 DNA reads TGTGCCAGCCGAGGGGGCGACTATGGCTACACCTTC. It yields the protein CASRGGDYGYTF.

This clonotype was counted at least ten times. The V call is TRBV28, the J call TRBJ2-4, with TRBD1 identical over 10 bases. The CDR3 loop spans 17 amino acids. Germline CDR1 reads MDHEN; CDR2 reads SYDVKM. J gave up 11 bases and V 5 bases, and 18 bases lay outside the gene matches. CDR3 coding DNA: TGTGCCAGCAGTCTTGACGTAGCCGGGACAGGGGCCTCGTTTCAGTACTTC. This codes for CASSLDVAGTGASFQYF.

This clonotype was detected only a few times. This clone may be a read error of a much larger clone one base away. The chain is built from TRBV2 and TRBJ2-1, with TRBD2 identical over 11 bases. Per germline, CDR1 SNHLY and CDR2 FYNNEI. The CDR3 extends over 16 amino acids. CDR3 in amino acids: CASNATSGSSYNEQSF. The CDR3 bases are TGTGCCAGCAATGCAACTAGCGGGAGCTCCTACAATGAGCAGTCCTTC. Variable domain in full (rest from reference TRBV2 and TRBJ2-1): EPEVTQTPSHQVTQMGQEVILRCVPISNHLYFYWYRQILGQKVEFLVSFYNNEISEKSEIFDDQFSVERPDGSNFTLKIRSTKLEDSAMYFCASNATSGSSYNEQSFGPGTRLTVL.

This clonotype was seen ten or more times. DNA for the CDR3: TGTGCCTGGGGGCCCTTGAACACTGAAGCTTTCTTT. It encodes CAWGPLNTEAFF. V and J are TRBV30 and TRBJ1-1; D ambiguous. Germline values: CDR1 GTSNPN, CDR2 SVGIG (reference sequence). Trimming left V 5 bases short and J 0 bases short, with 7 bases between. The CDR3 extends over 12 amino acids.

In its sample, this clonotype was seen many times. V and J are TRBV11-2 and TRBJ2-7; 11 bases are a match to TRBD2. CDR3 length: 16 amino acids. Per the germline V gene, CDR1 is SGHAT and CDR2 is FQNNGV. Germline trimming cut 5 bases from V and 0 bases from J; bases unmatched to any gene: 6. The CDR3 region is CASSPRLAGSSYEQYF. The CDR3 region has the DNA TGTGCCAGCAGCCCGCGACTAGCGGGGAGCTCCTACGAGCAGTACTTC.